The text below deals with one T cell receptor (beta chain). Its specificity is not known. TCRdb's table, derived via immunoSEQ multiplex PCR, lists solely in-frame clones and lacks some. The table has fewer than 400,000 clones, about 74% seen once. The data were taken from a study of shared clonotypes between healthy human individuals. Looking at the study overall: Ranging from 18 to 49 in age, donors were a couple of women and a few men.

Broader study findings: Generation probability values for non-shared clonotypes were lower than those for clonotypes shared by all four donors. Few donors restricted represented genetic and exposure-history diversity.

Caucasian adults living in Nashville, Tennessee, provided all samples. The CDR3 sequence is 15 residues long. Looked up from germline, CDR1 is MDHEN and CDR2 is SYDVKM. V was pared by 1 base and J by 4 bases, with 2 bases of the junction left unmatched. The sequenced sample consisted of memory CD4+ T cells sorted from blood. The subset denotes: CD45RA-negative fraction. The sequence was obtained from a man aged 30 to 39 in good health. The chain combines TRBV28 with TRBJ1-5; 9 bases are a match to TRBD1. The chain's CDR3 is CASSLYGQGNQPQHF. The CDR3 coding sequence is TGTGCCAGCAGTTTATATGGACAGGGGAATCAGCCCCAGCATTTT.